This T cell receptor beta chain was sequenced during a study of human T cells and chemical hapten exposure. Study details: Predominantly women, the patients had alopecia areata, totalis or universalis.

Germline CDR1 reads PRHDT; CDR2 reads FYEKMQ (reference sequence). This CDR3 is 16 amino acids long. V lost 4 bases, J lost 5 bases, and 4 bases stayed unmatched. Time point indicated: patch test 1, 2 weeks after DPC sensitization. The treatment here: therapeutic diphenylcyclopropenone sensitization with weekly scalp DPC. Alopecia patients deemed DPC-suitable, aged 18 to 70, excluding pregnancy. One entry per CDR3 protein, called by TCRdb with MiXCR from the RACE reads. The sample has 370,000 or so distinct CDR3 sequences, roughly 5% seen once. The V and J genes are TRBV13 and TRBJ2-3; 15 nucleotides align to TRBD2. The sequence was obtained from a woman between 50 and 59 years old with alopecia areata. Some clones in this sample may be carry-over from other donors' samples. Sequencing used whole blood, obtained in connection with sensitization to the hapten diphenylcyclopropenone (DPC). The CDR3 is CASSSGTSGRRDTQYF. The CDR3, as DNA: TGTGCCAGCAGCTCCGGGACTAGCGGGAGGAGAGATACGCAGTATTTT.